This T cell receptor (beta chain) was captured by sequencing in a study of identifying expanded T cells in peripheral blood. Study-level points and caveats: Over approximately two and four weeks, about 15 and 19 clones changed, versus roughly 1.1 between replicates. Clone count variance between roughly 2-week samples rose with total template count.

No infections or other immune events were documented during collection. Produced via immunoSEQ multiplex PCR; TCRdb's table is partial and in-frame only. The data show about 130,000 clones, 80% to 90% seen once. CDR3 length: 13 residues. Per the germline V gene, CDR1 is SGHTA and CDR2 is FQGTGA. Trimming stripped 4 bases from V and 7 bases from J, with 10 bases between. As regards this clone: What it recognizes is unknown.

This chain links TRBV7-3 with TRBJ2-2, with D unclear. Material for sequencing was blood. The source is a person aged 18 to 70 in good health. For the CDR3, the DNA is TGTGCCAGCAGCTCCGATATCGGCGGGGAGCTGTTTTTT. This sequence encodes CASSSDIGGELFF.